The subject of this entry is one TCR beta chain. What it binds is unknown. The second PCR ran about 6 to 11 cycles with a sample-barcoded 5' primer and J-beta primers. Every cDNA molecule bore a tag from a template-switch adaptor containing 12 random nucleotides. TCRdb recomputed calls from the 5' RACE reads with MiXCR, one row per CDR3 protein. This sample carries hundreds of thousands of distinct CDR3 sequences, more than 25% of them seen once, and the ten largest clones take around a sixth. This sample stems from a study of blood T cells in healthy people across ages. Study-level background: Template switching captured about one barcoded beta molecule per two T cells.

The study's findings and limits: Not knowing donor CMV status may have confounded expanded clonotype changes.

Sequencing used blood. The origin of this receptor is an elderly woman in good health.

In DNA form, the CDR3 reads TGTGCCAGCAGTTTATTCGGACAGCGCACAGATACGCAGTATTTT. This gives the protein CASSLFGQRTDTQYF. The chain has TRBV27 and TRBJ2-3, with a possible D match to TRBD1 (6 bases). Germline V CDR1 and CDR2: MNHEY, SMNVEV (reference sequence). The CDR3 length is 15 residues. Trimming left V 1 base short and J 1 base short, with 9 bases between.